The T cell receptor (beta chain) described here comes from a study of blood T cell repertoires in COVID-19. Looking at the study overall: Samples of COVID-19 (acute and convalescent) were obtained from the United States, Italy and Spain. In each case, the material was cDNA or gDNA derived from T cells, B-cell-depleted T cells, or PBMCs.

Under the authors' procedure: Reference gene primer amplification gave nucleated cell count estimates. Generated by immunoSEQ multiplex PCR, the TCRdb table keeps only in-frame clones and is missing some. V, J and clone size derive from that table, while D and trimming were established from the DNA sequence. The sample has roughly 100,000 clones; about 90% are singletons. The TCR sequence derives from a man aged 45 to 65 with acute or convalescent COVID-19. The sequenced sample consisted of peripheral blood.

The CDR3: CASSKQADYGYTF. As DNA, the CDR3 is TGTGCCAGCAGCAAACAGGCAGACTATGGCTACACCTTC. The V gene is TRBV21-1, the J gene TRBJ1-2; the D call TRBD1 from the table was never checked on the DNA. TRBV21-1 is flagged as a pseudogene. CDR3 length: 13 amino acids.